Below are 29 T cell receptor beta chains sequenced from a single sample in a study of blood T cell repertoires in COVID-19. Repertoires were generated with immunoSEQ multiplex PCR, while TCRdb's copy carries only in-frame clones and drops some. The repertoire holds 200,000 to 300,000 clones, with roughly 81% as singletons. Specimen: peripheral blood. These receptor sequences come from a woman older than 75 with COVID-19, enrolled during active disease.

This chain joins TRBV27 and TRBJ2-3; D might be TRBD1 (6 bases). Trimming took 4 bases from V and 0 from J, leaving 8 bases between them. The CDR3 has 14 amino acids. Germline-derived CDR1 and CDR2 are MNHEY and SMNVEV (reference sequence). CDR3 in amino acids: CASSWGRSTDTQYF. The CDR3 coding sequence is TGTGCCAGCAGTTGGGGGCGAAGCACAGATACGCAGTATTTT.

In this sample, this clone turned up a few times. This chain connects TRBV7-8 to TRBJ1-2; 7 bases fit TRBD1. J was trimmed by 2 bases and V by 2 bases; bases with no gene match: 2. The CDR3 extends over 14 amino acids. The germline CDR1 and CDR2 sequences are SGHVS and FQNEAQ. CDR3 in amino acids: CASSLTGVNYGYTF. CDR3 coding DNA: TGTGCCAGCAGCTTAACAGGGGTCAACTATGGCTACACCTTC.

The rearrangement uses TRBV3-1 (or the pseudogene TRBV3-2) and TRBJ1-2, with 7 bases fitting TRBD1. CDR1 and CDR2 from the germline V gene are LGHDT and YNNKEL (reference sequence). CDR3 length: 12 amino acids. The V segment lost 5 bases and the J segment 8 bases; nucleotides outside the gene matches: 5. The CDR3 region is CASSADRVGYTF. DNA for the CDR3: TGTGCCAGCAGCGCAGACAGGGTAGGCTACACCTTC.

This clone was seen a handful of times. V and J are TRBV5-1 and TRBJ2-5, with D maybe TRBD1 (5 bases). The V end was cut by 4 bases, the J end by 5 bases, with 12 bases between. Germline V gives CDR1 SGHRS, CDR2 YFSETQ. CDR3 size: 13 residues. The DNA of the CDR3 is TGCGCCAGCAGCACGTCAGGGCGGGAGACCCAGTACTTC. It yields the protein CASSTSGRETQYF.

The V gene is TRBV10-1, the J gene TRBJ1-2; TRBD1 might be the D (5 bases). The germline CDR1 and CDR2 sequences are WNHNN and SYGVQD (reference sequence). V gave up 3 bases and J gave up 8 bases, with 13 bases separating them. This CDR3 comprises 13 residues. The CDR3 DNA reads TGCGCCAGCAGTGACCGTCCAGGGCAGGGCTACACCTTC. Translation: CASSDRPGQGYTF.

This chain connects TRBV18 to TRBJ2-3; 12 bases line up with TRBD2. The V and J ends lost 6 bases and 4 bases, in that order; junction bases with no gene match: 14. CDR1 is KGHSH, CDR2 LQKENI, per germline. The CDR3 has 18 residues. CDR3 bases: TGTGCCAGCTCCCTCCCGACTAGCGGGAGATCAAGAGCAGATACGCAGTATTTT. Translated: CASSLPTSGRSRADTQYF.

The CDR3 nucleotides are TGCAGCGTTGATCCCCTTGCAGATCACTACGAGCAGTACTTC. This encodes CSVDPLADHYEQYF. The chain recombines TRBV29-1 with TRBJ2-7; D call uncertain. V gave up 3 bases and J gave up 3 bases, with 15 bases separating them. CDR3 size: 14 residues. Germline V gives CDR1 SQVTM, CDR2 ANQGSEA.

The chain carries TRBV2 and TRBJ1-1, with D perhaps matching TRBD1 (6 bases). CDR1 SNHLY and CDR2 FYNNEI come from the germline V gene. There are 14 residues in the CDR3. Trimming took 4 bases from V and 7 from J, leaving 16 bases between them. DNA of the CDR3: TGTGCCAGCAGTGCTCAGGGCGGGGGCGGTGAAGCTTTCTTT. Protein sequence: CASSAQGGGGEAFF.

This rearrangement joins TRBV19 to TRBJ2-1; 7 nucleotides align to TRBD2. In germline, CDR1 is LNHDA, CDR2 SQIVND (reference sequence). The CDR3 runs 15 residues. Trimming cost V 7 bases and J 0 bases; bases outside gene matches: 6. The CDR3 loop is CASTPSGLSYNEQFF. The CDR3, as DNA: TGTGCCAGTACGCCTAGCGGTCTCTCCTACAATGAGCAGTTCTTC.

The V call is TRBV5-1, the J call TRBJ2-1; 16 bases align to TRBD2. V lost 4 bases to trimming and J lost 10 bases; unmatched junction nucleotides: 8. Looked up from germline, CDR1 is SGHRS and CDR2 is YFSETQ. This CDR3 is 16 amino acids long. The CDR3 protein is CASSTGLAGGLGEQFF. In DNA form, the CDR3 reads TGCGCCAGCAGCACGGGACTAGCGGGAGGGCTAGGGGAGCAGTTCTTC.

This clone was observed a handful of times. This chain uses TRBV7-9 with TRBJ2-3; D may be TRBD1 (6 bases). The CDR3 loop spans 12 amino acids. Germline loops: CDR1 SEHNR, CDR2 FQNEAQ (reference sequence). Trimming took off 4 bases at V and 9 bases at J, with 11 bases between the two ends. This chain's CDR3 is CASSSQGPTQYF. The CDR3 DNA reads TGTGCCAGCAGCTCCCAGGGGCCCACGCAGTATTTT.

The rearrangement links TRBV9 to TRBJ2-1, with 7 nucleotides matching TRBD2. CDR1 is SGDLS and CDR2 is YYNGEE in the germline V gene. The CDR3 sequence is 15 residues long. Losses at the gene ends were 0 bases for V and 9 bases for J; bases not matched to a gene: 9. In nucleotides, the CDR3 is TGTGCCAGCAGCGTAGAAGGAGCGGGGTTCATTGAGCAGTTCTTC. Encoded protein: CASSVEGAGFIEQFF.

The V call is TRBV5-6, the J call TRBJ2-1; 8 bases are shared with TRBD2. CDR3 size: 15 residues. Germline V gene sequence: CDR1 SGHDT, CDR2 YYEEEE. With V trimmed by 1 base and J by 7 bases, 7 bases remained unmatched. The CDR3 is CASSLRGGLFNEQFF. CDR3 nucleotide sequence: TGTGCCAGCAGCTTGCGGGGGGGCCTTTTTAATGAGCAGTTCTTC. Complete variable domain (other parts from reference TRBV5-6 and TRBJ2-1): DAGVTQSPTHLIKTRGQQVTLRCSPKSGHDTVSWYQQALGQGPQFIFQYYEEEERQRGNFPDRFSGHQFPNYSSELNVNALLLGDSALYLCASSLRGGLFNEQFFGPGTRLTVL.

This clone was seen a handful of times. The rearrangement links TRBV25-1 to TRBJ1-2; D uncertain. The CDR3 extends over 11 amino acids. Germline CDR1 reads MGHDK; CDR2 reads SYGVNS. V lost 3 bases and J 8 bases, leaving 7 bases between the germline ends. Here the CDR3 DNA reads TGTGCCAGCAGTGACCCCTCCGGCTACACCTTC. Its translation is CASSDPSGYTF.

The rearrangement uses TRBV28 and TRBJ2-3, with TRBD2 matching 9 bases. The germline gives CDR1 MDHEN, CDR2 SYDVKM. V dropped 8 bases and J dropped 0; count of bases not matched to a gene: 3. The CDR3 totals 14 residues. The CDR3, as DNA: TGTGCCAGCCGTACTAGCGGGAGCACAGATACGCAGTATTTT. It yields the protein CASRTSGSTDTQYF.

V is TRBV18 and J is TRBJ2-7; 9 nucleotides match TRBD1. Unmatched junction bases numbered 10, after V lost 2 bases and J lost 5 bases. Germline loops: CDR1 KGHSH, CDR2 LQKENI. CDR3 length: 16 residues. The CDR3 region has the DNA TGTGCCAGCTCACCAGCCCCCGGGACAGGGAGCCACGAGCAGTACTTC. Translation: CASSPAPGTGSHEQYF.

This clone was detected a few times. The rearrangement links TRBV7-9 to TRBJ2-1; 10 bases align to TRBD2. Trimming at V came to 2 bases and at J to 6 bases, leaving 4 bases not matched to a gene. Germline V gives CDR1 SEHNR, CDR2 FQNEAQ (reference sequence). This CDR3 spans 15 amino acids. This CDR3 reads CASSLWPSGSNEQFF. As DNA, the CDR3 is TGTGCCAGCAGCTTATGGCCTAGCGGGAGCAATGAGCAGTTCTTC.

The chain is built from TRBV4-1 and TRBJ2-3, with TRBD2 identical over 10 bases. This CDR3 has 16 residues. Germline lookup yields CDR1 MGHRA and CDR2 YSYEKL. With 0 bases clipped from V and 1 base from J, the junction kept 1 base outside the gene matches. For the CDR3, the DNA is TGCGCCAGCAGCCAAGATCTAGCGGGGGGCACAGATACGCAGTATTTT. It codes for CASSQDLAGGTDTQYF.

The J gene is TRBJ1-6, the V gene TRBV6-2 or TRBV6-3, with unresolved D. The V gene lost 2 bases and the J gene lost 10 bases, with 6 bases spanning the gap. This CDR3 region has 12 residues. Germline V CDR1 and CDR2: MNHEY, SVGEGT. The CDR3 loop reads CASSYNRSPLHF. In DNA, the CDR3 is TGTGCCAGCAGTTACAACAGATCACCCCTCCACTTT.

V and J are TRBV14 and TRBJ2-7; 11 positions agree with TRBD1. Germline loops: CDR1 SGHDN, CDR2 FVKESK. CDR3 length: 16 amino acids. J lost 5 bases, V lost 4 bases, and 10 bases had no gene match. In DNA form, the CDR3 reads TGTGCCAGCAGCCTCGGTCCCGGGACAGGGGGACACGAGCAGTACTTC. This gives the protein CASSLGPGTGGHEQYF. Supplemented by reference TRBV14 and TRBJ2-7, the full variable domain reads EAGVTQFPSHSVIEKGQTVTLRCDPISGHDNLYWYRRVMGKEIKFLLHFVKESKQDESGMPNNRFLAERTGGTYSTLKVQPAELEDSGVYFCASSLGPGTGGHEQYFGPGTRLTVT.

The V and J genes are TRBV28 and TRBJ2-7, with 12 bases aligning to TRBD2. The CDR3 covers 16 residues. Trimming at V came to 7 bases and at J to 1 base, leaving 8 bases not matched to a gene. Germline V gives CDR1 MDHEN, CDR2 SYDVKM. CDR3 nucleotide sequence: TGTGCCAGCATAGGGCTAGCGGGAGGGGAATCCTACGAGCAGTACTTC. Translation: CASIGLAGGESYEQYF.

The J gene is TRBJ1-6, the V gene TRBV7-8; perhaps TRBD1 as D (6 bases). The V end was cut by 5 bases, the J end by 10 bases, with 15 bases between. Germline CDR1 SGHVS, CDR2 FQNEAQ. CDR3 length equals 14 residues. This chain's CDR3 is CASSPRTVESPLHF. CDR3 in DNA: TGTGCCAGCAGCCCAAGGACAGTTGAATCACCCCTCCACTTT.

This clone was counted a few times. The rearrangement uses TRBV6-6 and TRBJ2-6; 9 bases match TRBD1. Losses at the gene ends were 6 bases for V and 0 bases for J; bases not matched to a gene: 6. CDR1 and CDR2 (germline): MNHNY, SVGAGI (reference sequence). The CDR3 is made up of 17 amino acids. The DNA of the CDR3 is TGTGCCAGCAGCCGACAGGGGGTGAGCTCTGGGGCCAACGTCCTGACTTTC. This gives the protein CASSRQGVSSGANVLTF.

V is TRBV19 and J is TRBJ2-7; possible D gene TRBD2, 5 bases. The CDR3 sequence is 15 residues long. V lost 1 base, J lost 2 bases, and 12 bases lay in between. Per the germline V gene, CDR1 is LNHDA and CDR2 is SQIVND (reference sequence). This chain's CDR3 is CASSIASPGAYEQYF. The DNA of the CDR3 is TGTGCCAGTAGTATAGCGAGTCCCGGGGCCTACGAGCAGTACTTC. Drawing the rest from reference TRBV19 and TRBJ2-7, the complete variable domain is DGGITQSPKYLFRKEGQNVTLSCEQNLNHDAMYWYRQDPGQGLRLIYYSQIVNDFQKGDIAEGYSVSREKKESFPLTVTSAQKNPTAFYLCASSIASPGAYEQYFGPGTRLTVT.

This clone appeared once. CDR3 coding DNA: TGTGCCAGCAGTTACTCGCGACAGGGCGGCACTGAAGCTTTCTTT. Its protein is CASSYSRQGGTEAFF. V is TRBV6-6 and J is TRBJ1-1; 7 nucleotides agree with TRBD1. Trimming at V came to 0 bases and at J to 4 bases, leaving 5 bases not matched to a gene. The CDR3 has 15 amino acids. From germline, CDR1 is MNHNY and CDR2 SVGAGI (reference sequence).

This chain links TRBV27 with TRBJ1-1; 7 nucleotides agree with TRBD1. CDR3 length: 13 amino acids. After removal of 7 bases from V and 5 bases from J, the junction contained 7 bases not matched to a gene. CDR1 and CDR2 from the germline V gene are MNHEY and SMNVEV (reference sequence). The CDR3 region has the DNA TGTGCCAGCATACCGGCAGGGGGAACTGAAGCTTTCTTT. This codes for CASIPAGGTEAFF.

The J gene is TRBJ2-1, the V gene TRBV11-2, with D perhaps TRBD2 (6 bases). V was clipped by 1 base and J by 9 bases, with 13 bases between them. Per germline, CDR1 SGHAT and CDR2 FQNNGV. The CDR3 extends over 14 amino acids. CDR3 DNA sequence: TGTGCCAGCAGCTTAGGGCGGGACCGCGGTGAGCAGTTCTTC. Its translation is CASSLGRDRGEQFF.

CDR3 residues: CASRDGFRGTRGRELFF. CDR3 bases: TGTGCCAGTAGGGACGGGTTTCGGGGAACTAGAGGCCGGGAGCTGTTTTTT. This chain links TRBV19 with TRBJ2-2, with a tentative D call TRBD2 (5 bases). Germline V gene lookup returns CDR1 LNHDA and CDR2 SQIVND (reference sequence). Trimming took 6 bases from V and 9 from J, leaving 26 bases between them. The CDR3 runs to 17 residues.

The chain uses TRBV5-1 and TRBJ2-7; 10 bases are shared with TRBD1. Germline CDR1 SGHRS, CDR2 YFSETQ. The V segment lost 4 bases and the J segment 3 bases; nucleotides outside the gene matches: 7. CDR3 length: 15 amino acids. Written as DNA, the CDR3 is TGCGCCAGCAGCGACCGGGACAGGGGAATCTACGAGCAGTACTTC. It codes for CASSDRDRGIYEQYF.